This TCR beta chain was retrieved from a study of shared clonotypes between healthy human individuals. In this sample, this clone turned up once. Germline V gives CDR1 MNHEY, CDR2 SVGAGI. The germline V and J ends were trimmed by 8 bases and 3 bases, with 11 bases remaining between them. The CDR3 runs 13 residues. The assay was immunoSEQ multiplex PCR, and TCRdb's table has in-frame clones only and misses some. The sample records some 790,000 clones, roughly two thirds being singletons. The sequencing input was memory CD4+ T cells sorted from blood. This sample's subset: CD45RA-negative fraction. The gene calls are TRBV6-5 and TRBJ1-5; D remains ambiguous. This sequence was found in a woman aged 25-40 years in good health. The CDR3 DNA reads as TGTGCCAGCCGCAAACAGATCAATCAGCCCCAGCATTTT. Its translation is CASRKQINQPQHF.